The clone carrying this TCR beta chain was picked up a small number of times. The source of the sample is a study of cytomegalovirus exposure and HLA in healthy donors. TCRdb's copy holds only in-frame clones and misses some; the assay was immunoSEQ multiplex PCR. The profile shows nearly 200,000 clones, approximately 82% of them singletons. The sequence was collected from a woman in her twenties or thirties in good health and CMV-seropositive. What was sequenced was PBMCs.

In DNA form, the CDR3 reads TGCGCCAGCAGCACACAGGGTGTGACTGAAGCTTTCTTT. It translates to CASSTQGVTEAFF. The chain joins TRBV5-1 to TRBJ1-1; possible D gene TRBD1, 6 bases. The CDR3 extends over 13 amino acids. The V end lost 4 bases, the J end lost 5 bases, and 12 bases lay between the germline ends. Germline V lookup: CDR1 SGHRS, CDR2 YFSETQ.